These 6 T cell receptor beta chains were sequenced from one sample in a study of chemoradiotherapy in HPV16-positive cancers. Assay used: immunoSEQ multiplex PCR; TCRdb lists only in-frame clones, some missing. The data hold fewer than 8,000 clones, with 80% to 90% observed a single time. Here the sequenced sample was tumor tissue, taken from a patient who underwent chemoradiotherapy. These receptor sequences come from a human donor with HPV-associated anogenital cancer.

This clone was recorded a few times. The chain couples TRBV10-2 to TRBJ2-7; no firm D call. Trimming took 2 bases from V and 3 from J, leaving 2 bases between them. Per the germline V gene, CDR1 is WSHSY and CDR2 is SAAADI. The length of the CDR3 is 11 residues. As DNA, the CDR3 is TGCGCCAGCAGTGAGGGCTACGAGCAGTACTTC. This codes for CASSEGYEQYF.

The chain joins TRBV5-4 to TRBJ1-1; unclear D gene. Germline assignment: CDR1 SGHNT and CDR2 YYREEE (reference sequence). The CDR3 extends over 14 amino acids. The germline V and J ends were trimmed by 0 bases and 0 bases, with 6 bases remaining between them. In nucleotides, the CDR3 is TGTGCCAGCAGCTTGGCAGCTTTGAACACTGAAGCTTTCTTT. Protein product: CASSLAALNTEAFF.

This rearrangement joins TRBV11-2 to TRBJ2-5, with D uncertain. The ends were cut back, 4 bases at V and 4 bases at J, with 4 bases in the middle. Germline V gives CDR1 SGHAT, CDR2 FQNNGV. The CDR3 runs to 11 residues. Here the CDR3 reads CASSWGETQYF. The CDR3 DNA sequence: TGTGCCAGCAGCTGGGGAGAGACCCAGTACTTC.

V usage is TRBV7-9 and J usage is TRBJ2-7, with D uncertain. Deletions cut 1 base from V and 1 base from J, with 8 bases between. This CDR3 has 14 amino acids. Germline V CDR1 and CDR2: SEHNR, FQNEAQ (reference sequence). The CDR3 DNA sequence: TGTGCCAGCAGCTTAGAAGCGCCTTCCTACGAGCAGTACTTC. Protein: CASSLEAPSYEQYF. The variable domain in full, completed from reference TRBV7-9 and TRBJ2-7, reads DTGVSQNPRHKITKRGQNVTFRCDPISEHNRLYWYRQTLGQGPEFLTYFQNEAQLEKSRLLSDRFSAERPKGSFSTLEIQRTEQGDSAMYLCASSLEAPSYEQYFGPGTRLTVT.

The chain employs TRBV11-3 and TRBJ2-5; 8 bases are shared with TRBD2. The V gene end was trimmed by 4 bases and the J gene end by 2 bases; junction bases not matched to a gene: 6. The length of the CDR3 is 15 residues. Germline V lookup: CDR1 SGHNT, CDR2 YENEEA. The CDR3 loop reads CASSSKRGYQETQYF. The CDR3 nucleotides are TGTGCCAGCAGCTCGAAGCGGGGGTATCAAGAGACCCAGTACTTC.

This clone was observed a handful of times. The gene calls are TRBV7-2 and TRBJ2-3; the D is unclear. The germline V gene has CDR1 SGHTA and CDR2 FQGNSA. This CDR3 spans 13 amino acids. V was trimmed by 4 bases and J by 2 bases, leaving 7 bases between them. Written as DNA, the CDR3 is TGTGCCAGCAGCTACGTGTTCACAGATACGCAGTATTTT. Residues: CASSYVFTDTQYF.